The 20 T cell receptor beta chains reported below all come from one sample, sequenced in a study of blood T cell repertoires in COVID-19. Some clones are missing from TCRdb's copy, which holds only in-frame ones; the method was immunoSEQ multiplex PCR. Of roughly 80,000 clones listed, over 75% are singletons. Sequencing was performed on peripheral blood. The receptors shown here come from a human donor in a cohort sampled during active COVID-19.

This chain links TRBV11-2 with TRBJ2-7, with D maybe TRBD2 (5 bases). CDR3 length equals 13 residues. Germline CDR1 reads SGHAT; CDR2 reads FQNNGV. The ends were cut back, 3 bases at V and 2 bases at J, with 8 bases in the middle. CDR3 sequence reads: CASSLKRAYEQYF. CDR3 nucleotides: TGTGCCAGCAGCTTGAAGAGGGCCTACGAGCAGTACTTC.

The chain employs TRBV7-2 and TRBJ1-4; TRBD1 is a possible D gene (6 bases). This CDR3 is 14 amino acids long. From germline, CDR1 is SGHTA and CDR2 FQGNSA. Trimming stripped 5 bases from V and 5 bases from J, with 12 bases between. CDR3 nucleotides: TGTGCCAGCAGCGCAGACAGGTGGAATGAAAAACTGTTTTTT. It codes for CASSADRWNEKLFF.

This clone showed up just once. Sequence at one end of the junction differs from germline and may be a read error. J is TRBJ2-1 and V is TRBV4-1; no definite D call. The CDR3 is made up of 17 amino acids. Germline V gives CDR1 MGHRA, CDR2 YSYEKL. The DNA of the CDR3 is TGCGCCAGCAGCCCTCGAGAAATTTTGCCGGGTTACAATGAACAGTTCTTC. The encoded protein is CASSPREILPGYNEQFF.

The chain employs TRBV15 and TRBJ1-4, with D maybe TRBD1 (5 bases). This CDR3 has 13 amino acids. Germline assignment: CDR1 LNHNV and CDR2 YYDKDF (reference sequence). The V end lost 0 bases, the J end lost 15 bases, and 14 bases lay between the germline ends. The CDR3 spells CATSRDSARAVFF. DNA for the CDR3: TGTGCCACCAGCAGAGATTCGGCCAGGGCGGTGTTTTTT.

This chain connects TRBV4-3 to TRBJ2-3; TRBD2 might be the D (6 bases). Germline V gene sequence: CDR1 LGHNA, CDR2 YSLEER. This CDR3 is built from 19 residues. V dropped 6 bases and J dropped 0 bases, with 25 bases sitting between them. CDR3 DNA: TGCGCCAGCAGTCGCCAATTTAGCGGCACCGACCTTAGCACAGATACGCAGTATTTT. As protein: CASSRQFSGTDLSTDTQYF.

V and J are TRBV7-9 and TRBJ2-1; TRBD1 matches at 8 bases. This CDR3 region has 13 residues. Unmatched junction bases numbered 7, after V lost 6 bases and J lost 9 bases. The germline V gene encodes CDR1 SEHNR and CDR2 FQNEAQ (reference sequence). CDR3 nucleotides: TGTGCCAGCAGGTGGACAGGGCTTACTGAGCAGTTCTTC. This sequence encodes CASRWTGLTEQFF.

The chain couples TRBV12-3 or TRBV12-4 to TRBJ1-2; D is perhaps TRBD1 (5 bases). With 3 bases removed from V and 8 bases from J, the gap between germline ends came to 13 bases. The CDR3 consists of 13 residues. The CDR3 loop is CASSFLQGRGYTF. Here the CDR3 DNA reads TGTGCCAGCAGTTTCCTCCAGGGTCGCGGCTACACCTTC.

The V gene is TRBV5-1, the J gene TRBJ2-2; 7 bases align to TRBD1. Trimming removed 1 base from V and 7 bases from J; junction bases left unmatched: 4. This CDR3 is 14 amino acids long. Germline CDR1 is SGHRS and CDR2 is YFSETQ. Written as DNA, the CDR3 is TGCGCCAGCAGCTTGCGACAGGGAAACGGGGAGCTGTTTTTT. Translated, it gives CASSLRQGNGELFF.

CDR3 sequence reads: CASSLKQDSPLHF. CDR3 nucleotide sequence: TGTGCCAGCAGCTTGAAGCAGGATTCACCCCTCCACTTT. The rearrangement links TRBV5-6 to TRBJ1-6; D is unclear. The germline V gene has CDR1 SGHDT and CDR2 YYEEEE. V was pared by 1 base and J by 8 bases, with 7 bases between. The CDR3 has 13 residues.

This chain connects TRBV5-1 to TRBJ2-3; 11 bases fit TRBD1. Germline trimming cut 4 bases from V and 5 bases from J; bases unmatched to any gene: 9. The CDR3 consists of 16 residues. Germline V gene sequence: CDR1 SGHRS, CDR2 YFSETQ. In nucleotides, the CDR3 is TGCGCCAGCAGCATTGGACAGGGGGCGTCGTTAGATACGCAGTATTTT. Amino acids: CASSIGQGASLDTQYF.

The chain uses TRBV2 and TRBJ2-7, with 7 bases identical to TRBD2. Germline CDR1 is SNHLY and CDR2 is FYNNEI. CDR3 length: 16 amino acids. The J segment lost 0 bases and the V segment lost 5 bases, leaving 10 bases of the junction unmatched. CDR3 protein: CASSLSGGGSSYEQYF. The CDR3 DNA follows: TGTGCCAGCAGTCTATCGGGAGGAGGAAGCTCCTACGAGCAGTACTTC.

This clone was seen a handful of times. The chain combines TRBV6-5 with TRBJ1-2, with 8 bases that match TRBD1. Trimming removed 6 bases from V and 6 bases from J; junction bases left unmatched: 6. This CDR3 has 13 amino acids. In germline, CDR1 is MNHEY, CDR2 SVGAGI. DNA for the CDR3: TGTGCCAGCAGGTACGGGACAGGCGATGGCTACACCTTC. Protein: CASRYGTGDGYTF.

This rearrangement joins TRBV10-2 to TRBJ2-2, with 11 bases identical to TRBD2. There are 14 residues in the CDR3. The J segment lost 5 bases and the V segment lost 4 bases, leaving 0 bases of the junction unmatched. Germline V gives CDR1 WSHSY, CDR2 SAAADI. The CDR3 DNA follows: TGCGCCAGCAGTGGACTAGCGGGGACCGGGGAGCTGTTTTTT. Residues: CASSGLAGTGELFF.

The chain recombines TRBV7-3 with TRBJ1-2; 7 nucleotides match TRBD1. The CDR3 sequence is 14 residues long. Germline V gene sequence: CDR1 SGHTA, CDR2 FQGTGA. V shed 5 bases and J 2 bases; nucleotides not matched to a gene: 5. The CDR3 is CASSAQGGNYGYTF. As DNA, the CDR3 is TGTGCCAGCAGCGCGCAGGGGGGAAACTATGGCTACACCTTC.

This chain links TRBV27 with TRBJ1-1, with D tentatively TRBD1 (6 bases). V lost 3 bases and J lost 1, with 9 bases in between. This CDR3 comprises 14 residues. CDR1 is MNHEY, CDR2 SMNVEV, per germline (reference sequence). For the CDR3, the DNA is TGTGCCAGCAGTTTCGGACAGAAGAACACTGAAGCTTTCTTT. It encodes CASSFGQKNTEAFF.

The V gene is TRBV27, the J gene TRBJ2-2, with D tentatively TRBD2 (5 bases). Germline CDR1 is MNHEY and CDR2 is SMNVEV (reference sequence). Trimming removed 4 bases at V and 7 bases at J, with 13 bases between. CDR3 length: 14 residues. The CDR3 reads CASSWMGSNGELFF. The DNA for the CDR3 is TGTGCCAGCAGTTGGATGGGGAGTAACGGGGAGCTGTTTTTT.

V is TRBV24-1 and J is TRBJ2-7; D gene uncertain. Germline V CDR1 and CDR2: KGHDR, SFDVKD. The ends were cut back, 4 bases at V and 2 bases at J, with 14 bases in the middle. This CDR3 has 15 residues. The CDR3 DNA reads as TGTGCCACCAGTGACCTTTACCACTGTACCTACGAGCAGTACTTC. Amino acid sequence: CATSDLYHCTYEQYF.

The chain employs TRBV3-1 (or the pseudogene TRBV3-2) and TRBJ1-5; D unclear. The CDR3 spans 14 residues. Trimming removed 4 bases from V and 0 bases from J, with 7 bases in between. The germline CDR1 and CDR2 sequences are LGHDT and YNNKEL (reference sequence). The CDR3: CASSPQRSNQPQHF. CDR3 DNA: TGTGCCAGCAGCCCTCAGCGTAGCAATCAGCCCCAGCATTTT.

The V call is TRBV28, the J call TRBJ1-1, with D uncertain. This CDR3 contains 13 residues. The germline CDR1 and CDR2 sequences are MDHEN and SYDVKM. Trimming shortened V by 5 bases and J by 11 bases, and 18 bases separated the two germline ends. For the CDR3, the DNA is TGTGCCAGCAGTGTCCAGGCTCCCCCGGGGGCTTTCTTT. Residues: CASSVQAPPGAFF.

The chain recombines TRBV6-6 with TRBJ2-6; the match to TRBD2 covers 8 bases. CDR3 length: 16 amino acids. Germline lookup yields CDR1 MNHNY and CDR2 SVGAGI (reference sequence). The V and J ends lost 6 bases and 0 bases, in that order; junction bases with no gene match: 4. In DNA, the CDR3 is TGTGCCAGCAGGAGAGCGGGGGACTCTGGGGCCAACGTCCTGACTTTC. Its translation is CASRRAGDSGANVLTF.